Reported below is one T cell receptor beta chain. This clone was seen only a few times. The antigen this receptor binds is unknown. No base-level quality is on record; no much larger clone is a single base apart. This sample stems from a study of OX40 agonist ivuxolimab in advanced cancers. Context from the whole study: Ivuxolimab was a fully human IgG2 agonistic monoclonal antibody targeting the costimulatory receptor OX40 (CD134). Patients were allowed to have had prior anti-PD-1, anti-PD-L1 or anti-CTLA-4 therapy, and roughly 40% of the dose-escalation patients had been treated with checkpoint inhibitors. Intravenous ivuxolimab was administered to patients every 2 weeks at six dose levels: 0.01, 0.1, 0.3, 1.5, 3 and 10 mg/kg. The purpose of peripheral TCRbeta sequencing was to test whether ivuxolimab changed TCR sequence diversity and led to clonal T-cell expansion. The monotherapy dose-escalation portion (N ≈ 56 patients) of the phase I ivuxolimab trial is reported in the paper. Among the roughly 50 dose-escalation patients, about 19 had hepatocellular carcinoma, 15 or so melanoma, 9 renal cell carcinoma and 9 head and neck cancer. A male proportion of around 80% and a mean age of about 60 years, ranging from roughly 23 to 80, were recorded for the dose-escalation cohort. Partial responses were achieved by three dose-escalation patients, of whom one had hepatocellular carcinoma and two had cutaneous melanoma.

Genomic DNA was extracted from sorted cells for sequencing of the TCRbeta CDR3 region. The immunoSEQ Assay was used for sequencing of TCRbeta CDR3 regions. Sourced from immuneACCESS, this table was stored by TCRdb with only in-frame sequences that have V and J called. A share of the clones is absent; for the studies checked, an unresolved V gene accounts for under half, and the remainder has no known explanation. This sample comprises fewer than 13,000 clones, around 84% of them detected only once. Under 25% of the sample belongs to the ten largest clones. As encoded in the germline V gene, CDR1 is LGHNA while CDR2 is YNFKEQ. The CDR3 spans 15 residues, from the cysteine through the phenylalanine. Just the 45-base CDR3 DNA is kept, in frame starting at base 1. The V end loses 1 base and the J end loses 2 bases, and a stretch of 12 bases separates them. Beyond this particular receptor, the publication reports: Partial responders in the 0.1-3.0 mg/kg groups had among the lowest normalized peripheral clonal expansion, especially among CD8+ T cells. At doses from 0.1 to 3.0 mg/kg, clonal expansion was seen in both CD4+ and CD8+ blood T cells between baseline and week 6. The antigen specificity of the clonally expanded peripheral T cells was not determined. Low levels of normalized T-cell clonal expansion were also seen in some patients who did not respond. After ivuxolimab, CD8+ T cells had more expanded clones than CD4+ T cells on average.

The trial excluded patients who had a history of autoimmune disease or were on systemic immunosuppression. Peripheral blood for TCR sequencing was collected from all dose cohorts at baseline, on cycle 4 day 1, and on cycle 7 day 1. The samples were taken from a phase I, first-in-human, multicenter, open-label dose-escalation trial of ivuxolimab. Adults with locally advanced or metastatic melanoma, renal cell carcinoma, hepatocellular carcinoma or head and neck squamous cell carcinoma were enrolled in the trial. Before TCR sequencing, CD4+ T cells and CD8+ T cells from peripheral blood were sorted into separate populations.

Specimen: CD4+ or CD8+ T cells sorted from blood, collected in a trial of the OX40 agonist ivuxolimab. The chain is assembled from TRBV4-2 and TRBJ2-7; matching of 6 bases hints at TRBD1 as the D gene. This clonotype originated in an adult with an advanced solid tumor such as melanoma, head and neck, liver or kidney cancer. The CDR3 sequence is CASSQGSGAAYEQYF. The DNA sequence follows: TGTGCCAGCAGCCAAGGTTCAGGGGCCGCCTACGAGCAGTACTTC.